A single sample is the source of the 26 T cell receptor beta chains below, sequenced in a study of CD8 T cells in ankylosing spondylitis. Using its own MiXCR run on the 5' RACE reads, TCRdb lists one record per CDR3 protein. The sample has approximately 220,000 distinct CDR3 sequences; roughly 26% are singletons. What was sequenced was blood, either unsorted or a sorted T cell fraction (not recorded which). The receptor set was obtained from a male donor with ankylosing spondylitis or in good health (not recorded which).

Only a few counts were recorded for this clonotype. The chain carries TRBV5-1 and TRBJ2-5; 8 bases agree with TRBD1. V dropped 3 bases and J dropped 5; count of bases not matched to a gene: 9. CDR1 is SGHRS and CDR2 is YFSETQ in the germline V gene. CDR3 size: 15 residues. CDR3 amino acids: CASSSSTGGIETQYF. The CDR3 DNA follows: TGCGCCAGCAGCTCGTCCACAGGGGGGATCGAGACCCAGTACTTC.

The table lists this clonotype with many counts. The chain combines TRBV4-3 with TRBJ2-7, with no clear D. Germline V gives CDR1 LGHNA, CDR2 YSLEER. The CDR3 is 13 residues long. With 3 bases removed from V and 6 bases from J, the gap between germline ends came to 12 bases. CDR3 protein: CASSQRVAFEQYF. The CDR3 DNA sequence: TGCGCCAGCAGCCAGAGAGTCGCTTTCGAGCAGTACTTC.

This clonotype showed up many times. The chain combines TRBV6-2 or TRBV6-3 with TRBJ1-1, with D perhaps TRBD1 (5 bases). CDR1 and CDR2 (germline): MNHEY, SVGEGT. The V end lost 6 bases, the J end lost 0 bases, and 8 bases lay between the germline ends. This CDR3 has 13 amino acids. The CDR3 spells CASRTVLNTEAFF. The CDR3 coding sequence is TGTGCCAGCAGGACAGTCTTGAACACTGAAGCTTTCTTT.

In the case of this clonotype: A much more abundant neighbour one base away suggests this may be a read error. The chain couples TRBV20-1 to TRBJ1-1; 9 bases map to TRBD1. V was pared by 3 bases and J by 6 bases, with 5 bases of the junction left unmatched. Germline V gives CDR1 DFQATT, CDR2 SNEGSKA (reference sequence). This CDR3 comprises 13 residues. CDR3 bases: TGCAGTGCTAGTACAGGGGGCATCCCTGAAGCTTTCTTT. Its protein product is CSASTGGIPEAFF.

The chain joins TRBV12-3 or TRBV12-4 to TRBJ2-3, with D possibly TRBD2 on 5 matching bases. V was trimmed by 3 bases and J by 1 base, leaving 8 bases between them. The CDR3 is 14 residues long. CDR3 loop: CASSLLRGTDTQYF. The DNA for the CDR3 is TGTGCCAGCAGTTTGTTGAGGGGCACAGATACGCAGTATTTT.

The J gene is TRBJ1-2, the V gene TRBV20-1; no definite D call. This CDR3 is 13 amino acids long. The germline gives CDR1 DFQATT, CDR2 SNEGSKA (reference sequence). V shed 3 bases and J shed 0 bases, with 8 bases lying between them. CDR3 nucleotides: TGCAGTGCTAGTGAGCTTACTAACTATGGCTACACCTTC. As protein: CSASELTNYGYTF.

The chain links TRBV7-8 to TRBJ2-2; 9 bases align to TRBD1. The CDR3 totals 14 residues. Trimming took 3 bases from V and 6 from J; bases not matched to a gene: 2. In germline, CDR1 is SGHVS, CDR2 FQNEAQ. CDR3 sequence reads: CASSFRQGAGELFF. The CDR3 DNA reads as TGTGCCAGCAGCTTCAGACAGGGGGCCGGGGAGCTGTTTTTT.

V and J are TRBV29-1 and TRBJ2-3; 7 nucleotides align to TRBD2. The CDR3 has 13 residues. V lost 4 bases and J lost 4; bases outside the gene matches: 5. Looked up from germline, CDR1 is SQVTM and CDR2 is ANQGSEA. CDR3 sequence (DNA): TGCAGCGTTGGGACTGCGGGAGCAGATACGCAGTATTTT. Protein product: CSVGTAGADTQYF.

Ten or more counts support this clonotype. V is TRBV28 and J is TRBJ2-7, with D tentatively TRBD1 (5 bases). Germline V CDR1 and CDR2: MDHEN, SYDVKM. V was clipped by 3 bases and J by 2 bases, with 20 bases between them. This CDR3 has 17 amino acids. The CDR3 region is CASSLGWPLDKTYEQYF. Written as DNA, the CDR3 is TGTGCCAGCAGTTTGGGTTGGCCTTTGGACAAGACCTACGAGCAGTACTTC.

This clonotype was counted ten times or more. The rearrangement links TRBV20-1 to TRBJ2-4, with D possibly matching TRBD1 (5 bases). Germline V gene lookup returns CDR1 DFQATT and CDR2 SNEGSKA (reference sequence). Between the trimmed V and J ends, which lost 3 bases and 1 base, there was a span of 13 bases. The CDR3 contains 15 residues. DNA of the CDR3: TGCAGTGCTAGTCTTCCAGGGTCCGCCAAAAACATTCAGTACTTC. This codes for CSASLPGSAKNIQYF.

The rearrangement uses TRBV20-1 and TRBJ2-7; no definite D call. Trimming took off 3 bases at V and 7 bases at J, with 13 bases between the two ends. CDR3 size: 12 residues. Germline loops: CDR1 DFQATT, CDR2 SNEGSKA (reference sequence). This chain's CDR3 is CSASRKDREQYF. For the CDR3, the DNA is TGCAGTGCTAGTCGGAAGGACCGGGAGCAGTACTTC.

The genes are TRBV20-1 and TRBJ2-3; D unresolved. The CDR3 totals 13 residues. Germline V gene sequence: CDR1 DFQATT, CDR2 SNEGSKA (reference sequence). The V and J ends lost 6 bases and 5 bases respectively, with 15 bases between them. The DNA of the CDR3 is TGCAGTGCCCTACCCACAATGGAAGATACGCAGTATTTT. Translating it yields CSALPTMEDTQYF.

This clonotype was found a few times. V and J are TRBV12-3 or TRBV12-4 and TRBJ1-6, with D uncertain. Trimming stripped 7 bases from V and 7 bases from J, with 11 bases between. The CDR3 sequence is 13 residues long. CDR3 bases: TGTGCCAGCAACATCGGCAGCAATTCACCCCTCCACTTT. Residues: CASNIGSNSPLHF.

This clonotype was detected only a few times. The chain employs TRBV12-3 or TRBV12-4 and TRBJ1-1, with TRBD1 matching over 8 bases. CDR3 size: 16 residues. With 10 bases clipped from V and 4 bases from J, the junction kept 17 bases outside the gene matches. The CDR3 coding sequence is TGTGCCACAGGGAGGCCGACAGGGGTCGGGGGCACTGAAGCTTTCTTT. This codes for CATGRPTGVGGTEAFF.

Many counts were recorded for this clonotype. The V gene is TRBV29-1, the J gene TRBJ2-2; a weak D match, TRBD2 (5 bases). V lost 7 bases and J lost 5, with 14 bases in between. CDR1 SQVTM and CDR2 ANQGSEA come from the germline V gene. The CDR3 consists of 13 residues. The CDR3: CSGGWRSTGELFF. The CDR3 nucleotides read TGCAGCGGCGGGTGGAGGTCGACCGGGGAGCTGTTTTTT.

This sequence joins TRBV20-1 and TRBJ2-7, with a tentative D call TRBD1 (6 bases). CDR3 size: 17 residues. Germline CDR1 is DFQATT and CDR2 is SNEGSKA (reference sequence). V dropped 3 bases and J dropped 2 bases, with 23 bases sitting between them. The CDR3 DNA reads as TGCAGTGCTAGGGGCACCCACAGGGAAAGTGGGCCCTACGAGCAGTACTTC. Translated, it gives CSARGTHRESGPYEQYF.

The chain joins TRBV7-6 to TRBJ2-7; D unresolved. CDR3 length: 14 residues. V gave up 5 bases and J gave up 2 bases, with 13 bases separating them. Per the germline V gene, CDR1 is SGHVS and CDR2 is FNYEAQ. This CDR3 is CASSRADQTYEQYF. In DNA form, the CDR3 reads TGTGCCAGCAGCCGCGCGGACCAGACCTACGAGCAGTACTTC.

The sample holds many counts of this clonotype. The CDR3 nucleotides read TGTGCCAGCAGCTTAGGCCGGGCTGGCCATGAGCAGTTCTTC. Protein product: CASSLGRAGHEQFF. This sequence joins TRBV7-8 and TRBJ2-1; D unclear. The CDR3 spans 14 residues. Trimming removed 1 base at V and 8 bases at J, with 12 bases between. Germline values: CDR1 SGHVS, CDR2 FQNEAQ.

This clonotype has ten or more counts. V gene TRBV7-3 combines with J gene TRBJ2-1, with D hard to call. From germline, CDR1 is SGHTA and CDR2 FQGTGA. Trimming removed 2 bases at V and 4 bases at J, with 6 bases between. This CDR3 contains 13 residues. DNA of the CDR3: TGTGCCAGCAGCTTAGAACTATACAATGAGCAGTTCTTC. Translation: CASSLELYNEQFF.

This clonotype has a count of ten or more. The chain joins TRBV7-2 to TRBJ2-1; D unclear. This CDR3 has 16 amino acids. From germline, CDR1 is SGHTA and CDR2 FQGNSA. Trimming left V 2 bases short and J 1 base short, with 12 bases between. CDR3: CASSLQRVVSYNEQFF. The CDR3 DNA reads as TGTGCCAGCAGCTTACAACGGGTAGTTTCCTACAATGAGCAGTTCTTC.

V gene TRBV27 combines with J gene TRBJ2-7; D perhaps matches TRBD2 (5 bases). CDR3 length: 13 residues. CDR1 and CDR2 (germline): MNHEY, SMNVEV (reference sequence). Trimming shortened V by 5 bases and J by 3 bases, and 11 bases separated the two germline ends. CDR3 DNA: TGTGCCAGCAGTCCCAGACTACACTACGAGCAGTACTTC. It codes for CASSPRLHYEQYF.

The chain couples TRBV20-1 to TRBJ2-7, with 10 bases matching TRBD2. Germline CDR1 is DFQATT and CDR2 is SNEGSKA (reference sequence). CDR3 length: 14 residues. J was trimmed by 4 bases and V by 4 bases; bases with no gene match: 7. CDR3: CSAKRTSGGYEQYF. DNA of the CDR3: TGCAGTGCTAAAAGGACTAGCGGAGGTTACGAGCAGTACTTC.

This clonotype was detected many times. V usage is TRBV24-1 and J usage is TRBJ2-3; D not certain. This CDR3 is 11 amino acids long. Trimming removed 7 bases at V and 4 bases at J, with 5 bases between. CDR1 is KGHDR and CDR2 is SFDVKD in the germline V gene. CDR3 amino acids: CATRLADTQYF. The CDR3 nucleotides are TGTGCCACCAGGTTGGCAGATACGCAGTATTTT.

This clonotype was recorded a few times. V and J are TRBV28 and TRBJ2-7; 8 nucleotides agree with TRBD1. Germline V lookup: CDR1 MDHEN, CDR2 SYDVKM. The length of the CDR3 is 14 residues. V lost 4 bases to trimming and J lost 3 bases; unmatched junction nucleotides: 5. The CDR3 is CASSWDRRLYEQYF. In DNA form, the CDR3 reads TGTGCCAGCAGTTGGGACAGGAGACTCTACGAGCAGTACTTC. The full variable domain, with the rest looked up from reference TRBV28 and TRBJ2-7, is DVKVTQSSRYLVKRTGEKVFLECVQDMDHENMFWYRQDPGLGLRLIYFSYDVKMKEKGDIPEGYSVSREKKERFSLILESASTNQTSMYLCASSWDRRLYEQYFGPGTRLTVT.

The CDR3 DNA sequence: TGTGCCAGCAGCCCCTCGGGGGTCGGCACTGAAGCTTTCTTT. It encodes CASSPSGVGTEAFF. The V gene is TRBV12-3 or TRBV12-4, the J gene TRBJ1-1; the D gene is possibly TRBD1 (5 bases). V dropped 6 bases and J dropped 4 bases, with 15 bases sitting between them. The CDR3 has 14 amino acids.

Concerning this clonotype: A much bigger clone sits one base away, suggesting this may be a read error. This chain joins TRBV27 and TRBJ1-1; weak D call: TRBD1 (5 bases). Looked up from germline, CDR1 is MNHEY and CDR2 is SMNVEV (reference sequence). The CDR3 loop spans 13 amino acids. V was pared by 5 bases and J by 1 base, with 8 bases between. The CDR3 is CASSRTQNTEAFF. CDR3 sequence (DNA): TGTGCCAGCAGTCGGACACAGAACACTGAAGCTTTCTTT.